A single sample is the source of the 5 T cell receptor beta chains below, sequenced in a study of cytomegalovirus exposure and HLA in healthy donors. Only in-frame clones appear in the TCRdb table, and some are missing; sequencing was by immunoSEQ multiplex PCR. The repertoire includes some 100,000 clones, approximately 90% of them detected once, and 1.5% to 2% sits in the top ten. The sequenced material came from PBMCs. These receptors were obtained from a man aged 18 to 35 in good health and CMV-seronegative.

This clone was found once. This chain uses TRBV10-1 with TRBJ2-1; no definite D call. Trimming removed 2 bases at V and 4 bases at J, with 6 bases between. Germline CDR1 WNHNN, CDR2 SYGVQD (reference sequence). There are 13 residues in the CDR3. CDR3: CASSEGRYNEQFF. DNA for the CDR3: TGCGCCAGCAGTGAGGGCAGGTACAATGAGCAGTTCTTC.

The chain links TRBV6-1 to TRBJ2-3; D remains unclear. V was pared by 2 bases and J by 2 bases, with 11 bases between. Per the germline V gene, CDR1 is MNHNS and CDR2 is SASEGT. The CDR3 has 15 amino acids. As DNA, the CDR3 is TGTGCCAGCAGTGAACTTGGCATCCTCACAGATACGCAGTATTTT. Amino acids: CASSELGILTDTQYF.

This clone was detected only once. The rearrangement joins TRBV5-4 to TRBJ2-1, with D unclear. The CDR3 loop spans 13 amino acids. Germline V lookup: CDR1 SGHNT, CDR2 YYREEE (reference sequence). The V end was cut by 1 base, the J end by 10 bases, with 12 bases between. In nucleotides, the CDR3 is TGTGCCAGCAGCTTGTTCGGGTCATCCGAGCAGTTCTTC. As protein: CASSLFGSSEQFF. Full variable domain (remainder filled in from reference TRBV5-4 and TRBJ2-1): ETGVTQSPTHLIKTRGQQVTLRCSSQSGHNTVSWYQQALGQGPQFIFQYYREEENGRGNFPPRFSGLQFPNYSSELNVNALELDDSALYLCASSLFGSSEQFFGPGTRLTVL.

The CDR3 loop is CASSQDSGSNQPQHF. In DNA, the CDR3 is TGCGCCAGCAGCCAAGATTCCGGGTCCAATCAGCCCCAGCATTTT. The V and J genes are TRBV4-3 and TRBJ1-5; D unclear. Germline V gene sequence: CDR1 LGHNA, CDR2 YSLEER. This CDR3 is 15 amino acids long. Trimming shortened V by 0 bases and J by 3 bases, and 9 bases separated the two germline ends.

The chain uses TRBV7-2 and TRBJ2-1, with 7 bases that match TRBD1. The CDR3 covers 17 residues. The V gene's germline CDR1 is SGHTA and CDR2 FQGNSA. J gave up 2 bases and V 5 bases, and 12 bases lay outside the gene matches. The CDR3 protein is CASSLRRSGTAYNEQFF. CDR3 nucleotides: TGTGCCAGCAGCCTACGACGATCGGGGACAGCCTACAATGAGCAGTTCTTC.